This T cell receptor beta chain emerged from a study of CD8+ T cells in alopecia areata. As the sequencing template, cDNA was produced by extracting RNA and reverse transcribing it. This table comes from immunoSEQ multiplex PCR, and its TCRdb copy is limited to in-frame clones, with some not included. The sample consists of about 180,000 clones, about half of them appearing once. This clone was picked up a small number of times. The CDR3 length is 15 residues. Germline assignment: CDR1 PRHDT and CDR2 FYEKMQ (reference sequence). The V end lost 3 bases, the J end lost 2 bases, and 11 bases lay between the germline ends. As for treatment: oral pan-JAK inhibitor, 5-10 mg twice daily.

Sequencing used CD8+ T cells sorted from blood, obtained at week 52, from a patient treated with tofacitinib. This TCR derives from a human donor with alopecia areata. This chain links TRBV13 with TRBJ2-4, with D maybe TRBD1 (5 bases). The chain's CDR3 is CASSLTVATKNIQYF. CDR3 DNA sequence: TGTGCCAGCAGCTTGACAGTGGCTACCAAAAACATTCAGTACTTC.